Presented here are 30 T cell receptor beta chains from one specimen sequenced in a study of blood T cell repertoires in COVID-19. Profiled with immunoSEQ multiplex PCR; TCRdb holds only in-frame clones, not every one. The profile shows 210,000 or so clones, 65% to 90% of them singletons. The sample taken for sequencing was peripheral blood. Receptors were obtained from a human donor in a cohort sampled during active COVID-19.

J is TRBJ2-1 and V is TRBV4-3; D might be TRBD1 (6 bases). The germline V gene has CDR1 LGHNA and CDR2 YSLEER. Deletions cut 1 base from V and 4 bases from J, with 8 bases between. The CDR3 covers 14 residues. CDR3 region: CASSQAQGYNEQFF. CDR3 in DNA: TGCGCCAGCAGCCAAGCGCAGGGGTACAATGAGCAGTTCTTC.

The CDR3 DNA reads TGTGCCAGTAGTATAGATTCGGAGGGGGCCGGGACTGAAGCTTTCTTT. Residues: CASSIDSEGAGTEAFF. The rearrangement links TRBV19 to TRBJ1-1; 7 nucleotides align to TRBD1. The CDR3 consists of 16 residues. The V and J ends lost 0 bases and 5 bases, in that order; junction bases with no gene match: 9. In germline, CDR1 is LNHDA, CDR2 SQIVND (reference sequence).

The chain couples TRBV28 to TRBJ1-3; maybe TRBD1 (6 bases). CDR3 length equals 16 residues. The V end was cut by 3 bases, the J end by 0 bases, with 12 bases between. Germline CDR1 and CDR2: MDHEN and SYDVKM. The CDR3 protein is CASSFGRGNSGNTIYF. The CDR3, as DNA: TGTGCCAGCAGTTTCGGGAGGGGGAACTCTGGAAACACCATATATTTT.

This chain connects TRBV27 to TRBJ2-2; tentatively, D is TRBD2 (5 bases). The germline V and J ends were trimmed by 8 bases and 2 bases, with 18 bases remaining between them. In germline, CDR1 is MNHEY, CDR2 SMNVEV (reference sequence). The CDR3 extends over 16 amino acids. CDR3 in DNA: TGTGCCAGCGCGAATCCCAGCGGTTTCAACACCGGGGAGCTGTTTTTT. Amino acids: CASANPSGFNTGELFF.

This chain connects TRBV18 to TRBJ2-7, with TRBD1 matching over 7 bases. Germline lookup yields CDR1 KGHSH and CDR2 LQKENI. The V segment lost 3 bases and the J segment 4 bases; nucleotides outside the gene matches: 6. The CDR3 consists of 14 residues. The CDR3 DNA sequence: TGTGCCAGCTCACCCCAGACAGGGTTTTACGAGCAGTACTTC. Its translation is CASSPQTGFYEQYF. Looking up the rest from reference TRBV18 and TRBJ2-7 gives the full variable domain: NAGVMQNPRHLVRRRGQEARLRCSPMKGHSHVYWYRQLPEEGLKFMVYLQKENIIDESGMPKERFSAEFPKEGPSILRIQQVVRGDSAAYFCASSPQTGFYEQYFGPGTRLTVT.

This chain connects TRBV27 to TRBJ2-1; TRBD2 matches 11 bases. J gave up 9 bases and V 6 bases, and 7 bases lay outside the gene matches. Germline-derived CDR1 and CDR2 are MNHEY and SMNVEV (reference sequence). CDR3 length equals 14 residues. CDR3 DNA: TGTGCCAGCAGCCCCGGGACTAGCGGTTTTGAGCAGTTCTTC. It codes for CASSPGTSGFEQFF.

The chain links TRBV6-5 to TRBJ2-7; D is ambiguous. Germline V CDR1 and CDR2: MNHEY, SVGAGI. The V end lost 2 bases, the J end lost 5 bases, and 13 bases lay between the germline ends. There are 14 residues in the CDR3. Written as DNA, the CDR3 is TGTGCCAGCAGTTACGGCTCCAGGCCCCACGAGCAGTACTTC. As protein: CASSYGSRPHEQYF.

The CDR3 DNA is TGTGCCAGCAGTTACTCGACAGCGATTGAAGCTTTCTTT. Translating it yields CASSYSTAIEAFF. The chain uses TRBV6-2 or TRBV6-3 and TRBJ1-1; TRBD1 might be the D (5 bases). Trimming cost V 0 bases and J 7 bases, with 9 bases left between them. Germline V gene data show CDR1 as MNHEY and CDR2 as SVGEGT. This CDR3 spans 13 amino acids.

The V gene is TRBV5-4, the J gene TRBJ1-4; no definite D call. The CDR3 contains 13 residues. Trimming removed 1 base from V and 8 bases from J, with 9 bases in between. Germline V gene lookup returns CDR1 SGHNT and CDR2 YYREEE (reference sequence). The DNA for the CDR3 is TGTGCCAGCAGCTTGTTGGAGGAGGAAAAACTGTTTTTT. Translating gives CASSLLEEEKLFF.

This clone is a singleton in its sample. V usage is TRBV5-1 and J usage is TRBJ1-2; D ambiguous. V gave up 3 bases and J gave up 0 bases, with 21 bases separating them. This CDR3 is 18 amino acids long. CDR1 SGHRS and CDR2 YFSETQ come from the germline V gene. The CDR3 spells CASSSPLGSTLPNYGYTF. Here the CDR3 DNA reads TGCGCCAGCAGCTCCCCCTTAGGGAGCACCCTTCCTAACTATGGCTACACCTTC.

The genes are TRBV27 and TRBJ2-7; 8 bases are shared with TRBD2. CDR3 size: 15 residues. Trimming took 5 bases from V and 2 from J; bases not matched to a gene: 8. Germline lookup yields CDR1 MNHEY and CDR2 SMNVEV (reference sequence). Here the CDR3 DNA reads TGTGCCAGCAGTCCATTAGCGGGACTCACCTACGAGCAGTACTTC. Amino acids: CASSPLAGLTYEQYF.

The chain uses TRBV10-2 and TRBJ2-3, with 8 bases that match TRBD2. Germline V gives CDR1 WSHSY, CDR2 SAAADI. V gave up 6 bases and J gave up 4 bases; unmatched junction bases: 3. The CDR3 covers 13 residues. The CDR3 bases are TGCGCCAGCAGGAGCGGGGGCGCAGATACGCAGTATTTT. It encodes CASRSGGADTQYF.

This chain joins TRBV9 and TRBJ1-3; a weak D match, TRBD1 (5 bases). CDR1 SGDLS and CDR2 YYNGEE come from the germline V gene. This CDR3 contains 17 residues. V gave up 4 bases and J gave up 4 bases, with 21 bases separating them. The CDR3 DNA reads TGTGCCAGCAGCCAGGCGGGAGGGGCGCGTAAGGGAAACACCATATATTTT. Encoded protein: CASSQAGGARKGNTIYF.

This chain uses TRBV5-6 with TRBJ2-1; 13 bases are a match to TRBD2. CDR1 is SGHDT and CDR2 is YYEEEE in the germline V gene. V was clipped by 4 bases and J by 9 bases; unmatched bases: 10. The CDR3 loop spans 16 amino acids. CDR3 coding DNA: TGTGCCAGCAGCCGCAGGACTAGCGGGAGCATCGGTGAGCAGTTCTTC. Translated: CASSRRTSGSIGEQFF.

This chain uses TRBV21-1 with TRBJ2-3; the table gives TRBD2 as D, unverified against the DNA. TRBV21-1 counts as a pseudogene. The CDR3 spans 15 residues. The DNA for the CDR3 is TGTGCCAGCAGCGGGTACCGGGAGTCTCCAGATACGCAGTATTTT. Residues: CASSGYRESPDTQYF.

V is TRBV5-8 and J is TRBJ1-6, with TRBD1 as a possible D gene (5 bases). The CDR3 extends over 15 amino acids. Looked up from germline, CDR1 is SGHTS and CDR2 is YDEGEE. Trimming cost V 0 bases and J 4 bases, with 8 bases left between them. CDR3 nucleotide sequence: TGTGCCAGCAGCTTGGGACAGACTTATAATTCACCCCTCCACTTT. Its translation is CASSLGQTYNSPLHF.

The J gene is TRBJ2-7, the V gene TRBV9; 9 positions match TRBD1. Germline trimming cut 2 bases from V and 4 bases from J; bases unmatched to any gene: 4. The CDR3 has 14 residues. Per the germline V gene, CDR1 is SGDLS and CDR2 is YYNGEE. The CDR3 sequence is CASSVTGGTYEQYF. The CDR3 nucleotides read TGTGCCAGCAGCGTCACAGGGGGCACGTACGAGCAGTACTTC.

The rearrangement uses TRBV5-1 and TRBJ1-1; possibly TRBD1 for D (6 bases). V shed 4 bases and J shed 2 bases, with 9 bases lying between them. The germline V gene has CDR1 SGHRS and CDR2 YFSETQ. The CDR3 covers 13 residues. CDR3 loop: CASSPGTNTEAFF. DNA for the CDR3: TGCGCCAGCAGCCCCGGGACAAACACTGAAGCTTTCTTT.

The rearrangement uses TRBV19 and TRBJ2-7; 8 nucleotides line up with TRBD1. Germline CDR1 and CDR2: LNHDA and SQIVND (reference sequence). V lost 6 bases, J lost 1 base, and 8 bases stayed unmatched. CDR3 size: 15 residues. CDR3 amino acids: CASSLRTGISYEQYF. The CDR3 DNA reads TGTGCCAGTAGCCTAAGGACAGGGATTTCCTACGAGCAGTACTTC.

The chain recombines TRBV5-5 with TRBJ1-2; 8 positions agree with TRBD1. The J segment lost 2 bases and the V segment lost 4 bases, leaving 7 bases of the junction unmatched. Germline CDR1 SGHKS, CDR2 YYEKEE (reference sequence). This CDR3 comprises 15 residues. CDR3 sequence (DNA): TGTGCCAGCAGCCTTCGGACAGGGACCAACTATGGCTACACCTTC. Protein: CASSLRTGTNYGYTF.

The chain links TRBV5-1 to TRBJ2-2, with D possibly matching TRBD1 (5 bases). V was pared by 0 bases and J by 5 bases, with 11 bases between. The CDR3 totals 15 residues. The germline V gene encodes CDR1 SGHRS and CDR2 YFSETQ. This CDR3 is CASSLGLRDTGELFF. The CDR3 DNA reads TGCGCCAGCAGCTTGGGGCTCAGGGATACCGGGGAGCTGTTTTTT.

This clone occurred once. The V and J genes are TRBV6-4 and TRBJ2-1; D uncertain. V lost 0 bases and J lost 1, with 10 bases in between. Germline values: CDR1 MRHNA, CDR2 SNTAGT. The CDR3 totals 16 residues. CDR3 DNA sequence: TGTGCCAGCAGTGACTCTCTCGCGTCTTCCTACAATGAGCAGTTCTTC. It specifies CASSDSLASSYNEQFF.

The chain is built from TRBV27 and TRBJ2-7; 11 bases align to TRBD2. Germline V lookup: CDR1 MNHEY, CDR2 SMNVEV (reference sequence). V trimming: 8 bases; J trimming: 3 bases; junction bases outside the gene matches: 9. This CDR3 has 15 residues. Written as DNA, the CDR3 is TGTGCCAGCTCCCTAGCGGGAGGCATCGGCTACGAGCAGTACTTC. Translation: CASSLAGGIGYEQYF.

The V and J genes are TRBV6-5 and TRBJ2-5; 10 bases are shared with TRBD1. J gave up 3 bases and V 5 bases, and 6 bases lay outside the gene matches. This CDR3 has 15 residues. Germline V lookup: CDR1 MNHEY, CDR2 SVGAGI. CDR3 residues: CASSPGTGAKETQYF. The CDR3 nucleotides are TGTGCCAGCAGTCCCGGGACAGGGGCGAAAGAGACCCAGTACTTC.

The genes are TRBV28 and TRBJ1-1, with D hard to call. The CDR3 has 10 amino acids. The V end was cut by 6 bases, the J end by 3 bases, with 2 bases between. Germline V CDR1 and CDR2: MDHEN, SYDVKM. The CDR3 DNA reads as TGTGCCAGCAGCGACACTGAAGCTTTCTTT. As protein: CASSDTEAFF.

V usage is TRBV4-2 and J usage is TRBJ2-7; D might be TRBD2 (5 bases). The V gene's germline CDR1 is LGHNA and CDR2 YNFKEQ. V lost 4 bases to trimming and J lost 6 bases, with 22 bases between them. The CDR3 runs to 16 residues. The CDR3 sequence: CASSLEGRTSTTEQYF. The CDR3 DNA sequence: TGTGCCAGCAGCCTCGAAGGTAGGACTTCCACAACCGAGCAGTACTTC.

CDR3 DNA sequence: TGTGCCTGGAGCTTATCCACAGGACGTAACACTGAAGCTTTCTTT. Protein: CAWSLSTGRNTEAFF. The chain has TRBV30 and TRBJ1-1; possibly TRBD1 for D (5 bases). From germline, CDR1 is GTSNPN and CDR2 SVGIG (reference sequence). Trimming shortened V by 3 bases and J by 2 bases, and 16 bases separated the two germline ends. This CDR3 spans 15 amino acids.

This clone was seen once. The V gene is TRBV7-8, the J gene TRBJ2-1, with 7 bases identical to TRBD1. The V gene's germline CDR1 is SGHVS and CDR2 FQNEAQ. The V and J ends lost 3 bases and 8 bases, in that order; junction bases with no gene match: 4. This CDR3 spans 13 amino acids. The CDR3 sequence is CASSFRDSHEQFF. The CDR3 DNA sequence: TGTGCCAGCAGCTTCAGGGACAGCCATGAGCAGTTCTTC.

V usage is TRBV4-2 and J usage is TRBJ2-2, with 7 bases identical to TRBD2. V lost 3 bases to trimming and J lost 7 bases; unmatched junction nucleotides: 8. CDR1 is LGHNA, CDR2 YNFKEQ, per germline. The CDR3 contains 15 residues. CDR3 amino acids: CASSHRGGGVGELFF. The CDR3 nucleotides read TGTGCCAGCAGCCATCGAGGTGGGGGGGTCGGGGAGCTGTTTTTT.

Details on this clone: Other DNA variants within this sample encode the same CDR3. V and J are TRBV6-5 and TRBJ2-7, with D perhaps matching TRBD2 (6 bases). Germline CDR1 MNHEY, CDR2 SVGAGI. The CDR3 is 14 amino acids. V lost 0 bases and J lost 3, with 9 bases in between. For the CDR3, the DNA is TGTGCCAGCAGTTACTCTCGGCGGGGCTACGAGCAGTACTTC. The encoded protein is CASSYSRRGYEQYF.